The rows below give T cell receptor beta chains drawn from one sample of a study of blood T cell repertoires in COVID-19. Profiled with immunoSEQ multiplex PCR; TCRdb holds only in-frame clones, not every one. Among around 320,000 clones, 85% were seen once, and the ten largest hold just over 7%. Sequences were obtained from peripheral blood. The source of these receptors is a human donor in a cohort sampled during active COVID-19. Both conserved end residues are part of each CDR3. A D gene is named only where the DNA matches it firmly. For some rows the clone size is stated as once, few or many, or as a class when expanded; others skip it.

.	.	TRBV28	TRBJ1-5	CASSPGGGNQPQHF	TGTGCCAGCAGCCCGGGTGGAGGCAATCAGCCCCAGCATTTT
.	TRBD2	TRBV5-1	TRBJ2-5	CASSFGLVAETQYF	TGCGCCAGCAGTTTTGGACTAGTAGCAGAGACCCAGTACTTC
.	.	TRBV5-1	TRBJ1-1	CASSLGGGTEAFF	TGCGCCAGCAGCTTGGGGGGAGGCACTGAAGCTTTCTTT
.	TRBD1	TRBV5-1	TRBJ2-3	CASSLGQGGTDTQYF	TGCGCCAGCAGCTTGGGACAGGGCGGCACAGATACGCAGTATTTT
.	TRBD2	TRBV19	TRBJ2-3	CASSTHQAGGTDTQYF	TGTGCCAGTAGTACCCACCAGGCGGGGGGCACAGATACGCAGTATTTT
.	TRBD2	TRBV5-1	TRBJ2-3	CASSSTSGGATDTQYF	TGCGCCAGCAGCTCCACTAGCGGGGGGGCGACAGATACGCAGTATTTT
.	.	TRBV7-9	TRBJ1-2	CASSLGPGFDGYTF	TGTGCCAGCAGCTTAGGTCCAGGGTTCGATGGCTACACCTTC
.	TRBD1	TRBV6-5	TRBJ1-2	CASSFTGDLYYTF	TGTGCCAGCAGTTTTACAGGGGATCTTTACTACACCTTC
.	TRBD1	TRBV5-1	TRBJ1-4	CASSLGDRGPEKLFF	TGCGCCAGCAGCTTGGGGGACAGGGGGCCTGAAAAACTGTTTTTT
.	TRBD2	TRBV5-4	TRBJ2-3	CASTTSGGAEDTQYF	TGTGCCAGCACGACTAGCGGGGGGGCCGAAGATACGCAGTATTTT
once	.	TRBV7-9	TRBJ2-4	CASSPSYGAKNIQYF	TGTGCCAGCAGCCCGTCGTACGGAGCCAAAAACATTCAGTACTTC
.	.	TRBV2	TRBJ1-5	CASRQGSHDSNQPQHF	TGTGCCAGCAGGCAGGGGAGCCACGATAGCAATCAGCCCCAGCATTTT
.	TRBD1	TRBV19	TRBJ2-2	CASRDRNTGELFF	TGTGCCAGCCGGGACAGGAACACCGGGGAGCTGTTTTTT
.	.	TRBV2	TRBJ2-2	CASSVLPNTGELFF	TGTGCCAGCAGTGTACTCCCGAACACCGGGGAGCTGTTTTTT
once	TRBD2	TRBV6-5	TRBJ2-3	CASGGGSTDTQYF	TGTGCCAGCGGCGGGGGTAGCACAGATACGCAGTATTTT
.	.	TRBV5-1	TRBJ2-3	CASSLAGTDTQYF	TGCGCCAGCAGCTTAGCCGGCACAGATACGCAGTATTTT
.	.	TRBV11-2	TRBJ1-1	CASSLDAGRYTEAFF	TGTGCCAGCAGCTTAGACGCAGGGCGATACACTGAAGCTTTCTTT
.	.	TRBV5-8	TRBJ1-2	CASSPTVPGYTF	TGTGCCAGCAGCCCGACAGTTCCTGGCTACACCTTC
once	TRBD1	TRBV7-2	TRBJ2-1	CASSRDSYNEQFF	TGTGCCAGCAGCCGGGACAGTTACAATGAGCAGTTCTTC
few	.	TRBV6-5	TRBJ1-5	CASRKDRSNQPQHF	TGTGCCAGCAGAAAGGACAGAAGCAATCAGCCCCAGCATTTT
few	TRBD1	TRBV5-7	TRBJ2-7	CASSLNNGQGRYEQYF	TGTGCCAGCAGCTTGAATAATGGACAGGGCCGTTACGAGCAGTACTTC
.	TRBD2	TRBV5-4	TRBJ2-3	CASSLRLAGSDTQYF	TGTGCCAGCAGCTTGCGGCTAGCGGGGTCAGATACGCAGTATTTT
.	TRBD1	TRBV6-4	TRBJ2-2	CASSGTEGTGELFF	TGTGCCAGCAGCGGGACAGAAGGGACCGGGGAGCTGTTTTTT
.	.	TRBV24-1	TRBJ1-2	CATSDSTGAFGYTF	TGTGCCACCAGTGACTCGACAGGAGCCTTTGGCTACACCTTC
.	.	TRBV12-3/TRBV12-4	TRBJ1-4	CASSHDRNEKLFF	TGTGCCAGCAGTCACGACAGGAATGAAAAACTGTTTTTT
.	TRBD2	TRBV6-2/TRBV6-3	TRBJ2-7	CASSTLAGAYEQYF	TGTGCCAGCAGCACACTAGCGGGGGCCTACGAGCAGTACTTC
.	.	TRBV3-1/TRBV3-2	TRBJ2-1	CASSLRGQLYNEQFF	TGTGCCAGCAGCCTCCGAGGACAGCTATACAATGAGCAGTTCTTC
.	.	TRBV2	TRBJ1-4	CASSGGRGYSNEKLFF	TGTGCCAGCAGTGGGGGCAGGGGATATTCTAATGAAAAACTGTTTTTT
.	TRBD1	TRBV5-1	TRBJ2-2	CASSQGQGASGELFF	TGCGCCAGCAGCCAGGGACAGGGGGCCAGCGGGGAGCTGTTTTTT
.	.	TRBV24-1	TRBJ1-2	CATSGTGIFSGGYTF	TGTGCCACCAGTGGAACAGGGATCTTTTCGGGTGGCTACACCTTC
.	TRBD1	TRBV2	TRBJ2-7	CASSYGQGAAYEQYF	TGTGCCAGCAGTTATGGACAGGGGGCGGCCTACGAGCAGTACTTC
.	TRBD1	TRBV27	TRBJ1-1	CASSFRGVGTEAFF	TGTGCCAGCAGTTTCAGGGGGGTAGGGACTGAAGCTTTCTTT